This entry is about one T cell receptor (beta chain). What it binds is unknown. The data were taken from a study of T cell repertoires in cytomegalovirus infection. The length of the CDR3 is 16 residues. J gave up 2 bases and V 8 bases, and 14 bases lay outside the gene matches. Germline CDR1 is LNHDA and CDR2 is SQIVND (reference sequence). MiXCR, applied by TCRdb to the reads, yields one record per CDR3 protein. The data hold about 130,000 distinct CDR3 sequences, with approximately 30% observed a single time. The study, taken as a whole, reports: What dominated the ex vivo response were HLA-C-restricted CMV-specific TCR beta clonotypes.

The gene calls are TRBV19 and TRBJ1-1; TRBD1 agrees at 7 bases. The receptor's source is a human donor in good health (CMV status not recorded). Some clones in this sample may be carry-over from other donors' samples. The source material was CD8+ T cells from cultured PBMCs, sampled from culture after CMV antigen stimulation. CDR3 amino acids: CASCHRPGTENTEAFF. The CDR3, as DNA: TGTGCCAGTTGTCATCGCCCCGGGACAGAAAACACTGAAGCTTTCTTT.